Listed here is a single T cell receptor beta chain. As yet, its antigen is unknown. The authors reverse transcribed all of the isolated RNA, so sequencing captured expressed TCRB transcripts. Method: immunoSEQ multiplex PCR; TCRdb's copy keeps in-frame clones and lacks some. The sample shows 500,000 to 650,000 clones, around 12% of them seen only once. With 4 bases removed from V and 0 bases from J, the gap between germline ends came to 13 bases. CDR3 length: 16 amino acids. Germline CDR1 is SGHTA and CDR2 is FQGNSA. The data were obtained in a study of beta chain features in type 1 diabetes. Overall study context: Patients and healthy donors were similar in age, gender and cell yields.

Study observations and caveats: Across all four CD4+ subsets, people with type 1 diabetes showed modestly shorter TCRB CDR3s.

The chain carries TRBV7-2 and TRBJ1-3; maybe TRBD1 (5 bases). The sequencing input was naive CD4+ T cells from blood. The sequence was obtained from a man aged 25-45 years with type 1 diabetes. The CDR3 bases are TGTGCCAGCAGCTCAGTGGAGGGGAGCTCTGGAAACACCATATATTTT. Translated, it gives CASSSVEGSSGNTIYF.